This T cell receptor beta chain derives from a study of T-cell reconstitution after alpha-beta-depleted transplantation in children. Study observations and caveats: Day-60 TCRbeta diversity that was high in some patients was derived from surviving recipient T cells and thymic progenitors. Reportedly, only several hundred clones from non-depleted graft cells drove alpha-beta T-cell counts at about two months. Most T-cell counts and diversity one year after the transplant came from T cells that were newly produced.

Regarding this clonotype: The antigen is not known.

Unique molecular identifiers were incorporated when the TCRbeta library was constructed. MiXCR, run by TCRdb on the PCR reads, gives a single entry per CDR3 protein. The data show hundreds of thousands of distinct CDR3 sequences, around 10% seen once. With 3 bases clipped from V and 0 bases from J, the junction kept 12 bases outside the gene matches. Germline V gene lookup returns CDR1 KGHSH and CDR2 LQKENI. The CDR3 has 19 residues. The V and J genes are TRBV18 and TRBJ1-4; 8 nucleotides line up with TRBD1. Here the sequenced sample was peripheral blood, taken 180 days after TCRalphabeta/CD19-depleted stem cell transplant. The source is a male patient aged 2-15 years who had a stem cell transplant for chronic granulomatous disease, so the T cells may come from the graft donor. The CDR3 DNA follows: TGTGCCAGCTCACCCGATGGGCAGGGGGCTAGGTCAACTAATGAAAAACTGTTTTTT. Residues: CASSPDGQGARSTNEKLFF.